This TCR beta chain is drawn from a study of response to subunit inactivated influenza vaccine. Broader study findings: It was the authors' suggestion that each seasonal influenza vaccination recruits few new T cells.

Using its own MiXCR run on the RT-PCR reads, TCRdb lists one record per CDR3 protein. The data contain about 530,000 distinct CDR3 sequences, about 10% of them singletons. The germline V gene encodes CDR1 LGHNA and CDR2 YNFKEQ. V lost 0 bases and J lost 6, with 19 bases in between. The CDR3 length is 17 residues. Concerning this clonotype itself: The antigen is unknown.

The source is a middle-aged man who received an inactivated influenza vaccine. J is TRBJ2-3 and V is TRBV4-2, with D possibly matching TRBD2 (5 bases). The sequenced sample was PBMCs from blood, obtained on the day of vaccination. The CDR3 region is CASSQDVEAGPRDTQYF. CDR3 DNA: TGTGCCAGCAGCCAAGATGTTGAGGCGGGTCCGCGGGATACGCAGTATTTT.